Below, 4 T cell receptor beta chains from the same sample are listed, as sequenced in a study of early T cells in non-severe SARS-CoV-2 infection. TCRdb reprocessed the 5' RACE reads via MiXCR and lists one record per CDR3 protein. Among 50,000 to 75,000 distinct CDR3 sequences listed, over 4.5% were seen once. Sequencing used whole blood, obtained at baseline. The receptors come from an adult who was a healthcare worker with PCR-confirmed SARS-CoV-2 infection or an uninfected control (not recorded which).

This clonotype was observed many times. J is TRBJ2-1 and V is TRBV7-2; 8 bases line up with TRBD1. Germline trimming cut 5 bases from V and 6 bases from J; bases unmatched to any gene: 9. The length of the CDR3 is 15 residues. Per the germline V gene, CDR1 is SGHTA and CDR2 is FQGNSA. Here the CDR3 DNA reads TGTGCCAGCAGCCCCGGACAGGGATTGGGCAATGAGCAGTTCTTC. It encodes CASSPGQGLGNEQFF.

This clonotype was recorded at least ten times. The chain uses TRBV12-3 or TRBV12-4 and TRBJ1-2; tentatively, D is TRBD1 (5 bases). The CDR3 sequence is 15 residues long. Trimming pared 7 bases from V and 8 bases from J, leaving 23 bases between. CDR3 in DNA: TGTGCCAGCATCGAAACCGGGACGGTGTCTTTAGGCTACACCTTC. Amino acid sequence: CASIETGTVSLGYTF.

This clonotype appeared many times. The chain carries TRBV7-8 and TRBJ2-7; 9 positions match TRBD1. Germline V gene lookup returns CDR1 SGHVS and CDR2 FQNEAQ. V was clipped by 8 bases and J by 5 bases; unmatched bases: 10. The CDR3 runs to 14 residues. The CDR3 DNA is TGTGCCAGCGGAATTGGACAGGGGCCACACGAGCAGTACTTC. Amino acid sequence: CASGIGQGPHEQYF.

This clonotype was detected many times. This chain joins TRBV7-8 and TRBJ2-5, with TRBD2 matching over 12 bases. The CDR3 loop spans 16 amino acids. V lost 5 bases and J lost 2; bases outside the gene matches: 6. The germline V gene has CDR1 SGHVS and CDR2 FQNEAQ. The CDR3 DNA follows: TGTGCCAGCAGCCCTTGGACTAGCGGGGTACAAGAGACCCAGTACTTC. Translating it yields CASSPWTSGVQETQYF.